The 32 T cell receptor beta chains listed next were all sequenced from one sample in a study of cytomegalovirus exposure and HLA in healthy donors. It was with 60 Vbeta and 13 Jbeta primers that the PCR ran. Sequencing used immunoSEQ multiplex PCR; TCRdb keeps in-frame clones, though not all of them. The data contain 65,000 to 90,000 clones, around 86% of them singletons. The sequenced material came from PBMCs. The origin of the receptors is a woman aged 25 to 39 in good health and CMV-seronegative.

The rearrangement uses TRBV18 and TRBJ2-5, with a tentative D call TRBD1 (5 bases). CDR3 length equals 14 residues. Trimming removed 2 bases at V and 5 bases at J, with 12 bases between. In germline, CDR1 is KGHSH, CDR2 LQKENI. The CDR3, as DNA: TGTGCCAGCTCACCAGACCAGGGATTGGAGACCCAGTACTTC. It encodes CASSPDQGLETQYF. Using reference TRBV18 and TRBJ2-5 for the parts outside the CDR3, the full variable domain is NAGVMQNPRHLVRRRGQEARLRCSPMKGHSHVYWYRQLPEEGLKFMVYLQKENIIDESGMPKERFSAEFPKEGPSILRIQQVVRGDSAAYFCASSPDQGLETQYFGPGTRLLVL.

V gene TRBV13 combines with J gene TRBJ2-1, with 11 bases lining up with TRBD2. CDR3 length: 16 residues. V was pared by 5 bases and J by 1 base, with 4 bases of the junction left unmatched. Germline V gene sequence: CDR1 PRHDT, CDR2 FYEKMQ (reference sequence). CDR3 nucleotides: TGTGCCAGCAGCCAACCTAGCGGGAGGTCCTACAATGAGCAGTTCTTC. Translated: CASSQPSGRSYNEQFF. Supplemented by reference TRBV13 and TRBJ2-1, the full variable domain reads AAGVIQSPRHLIKEKRETATLKCYPIPRHDTVYWYQQGPGQDPQFLISFYEKMQSDKGSIPDRFSAQQFSDYHSELNMSSLELGDSALYFCASSQPSGRSYNEQFFGPGTRLTVL.

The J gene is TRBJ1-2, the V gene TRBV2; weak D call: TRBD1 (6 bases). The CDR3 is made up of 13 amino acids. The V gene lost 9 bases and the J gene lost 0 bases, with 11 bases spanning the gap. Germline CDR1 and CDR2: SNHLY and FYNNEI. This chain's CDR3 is CASWDIANYGYTF. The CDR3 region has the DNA TGTGCCAGTTGGGACATAGCTAACTATGGCTACACCTTC.

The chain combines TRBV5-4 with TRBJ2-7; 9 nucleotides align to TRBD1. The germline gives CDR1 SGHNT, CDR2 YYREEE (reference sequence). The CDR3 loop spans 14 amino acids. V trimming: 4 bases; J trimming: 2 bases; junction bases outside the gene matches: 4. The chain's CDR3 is CASSGDRVAYEQYF. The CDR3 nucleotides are TGTGCCAGCAGCGGGGACAGGGTAGCCTACGAGCAGTACTTC.

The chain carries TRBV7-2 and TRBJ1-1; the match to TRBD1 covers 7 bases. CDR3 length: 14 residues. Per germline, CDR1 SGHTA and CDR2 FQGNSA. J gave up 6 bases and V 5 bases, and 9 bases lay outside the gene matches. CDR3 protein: CASSPPQGNPEAFF. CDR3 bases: TGTGCCAGCAGCCCGCCACAGGGGAATCCTGAAGCTTTCTTT.

CDR3: CASSYVPEQDTQYF. The CDR3 DNA reads as TGCGCCAGCAGCTATGTTCCCGAGCAAGATACGCAGTATTTT. The rearrangement uses TRBV5-1 and TRBJ2-3; unclear D gene. The CDR3 runs 14 residues. V gave up 3 bases and J gave up 5 bases, with 13 bases separating them. CDR1 and CDR2 (germline): SGHRS, YFSETQ.

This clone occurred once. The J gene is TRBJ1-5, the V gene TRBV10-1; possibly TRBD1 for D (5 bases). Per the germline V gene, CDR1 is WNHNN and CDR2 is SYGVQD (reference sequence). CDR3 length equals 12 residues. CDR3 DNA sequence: TGCGTGTGGGGCAGGGTTGATCAGCCCCAGCATTTT. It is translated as CVWGRVDQPQHF.

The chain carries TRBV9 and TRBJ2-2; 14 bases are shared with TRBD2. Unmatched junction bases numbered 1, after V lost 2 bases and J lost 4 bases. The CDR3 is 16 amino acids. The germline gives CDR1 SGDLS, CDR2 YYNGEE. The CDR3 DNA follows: TGTGCCAGCAGCGTGACTAGCGGGAGGGCCACCGGGGAGCTGTTTTTT. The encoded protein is CASSVTSGRATGELFF.

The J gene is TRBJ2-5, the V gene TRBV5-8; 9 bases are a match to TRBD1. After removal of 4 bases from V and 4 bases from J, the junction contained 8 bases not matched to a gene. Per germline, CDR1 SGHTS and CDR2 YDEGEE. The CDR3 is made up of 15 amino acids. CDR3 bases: TGTGCCAGCAGCCGACACAGACAGGGGGGAGAGACCCAGTACTTC. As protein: CASSRHRQGGETQYF.

CDR3 residues: CASSLRTSGRAETQYF. CDR3 in DNA: TGTGCCAGTAGTCTCCGGACTAGCGGGAGGGCTGAGACCCAGTACTTC. This sequence joins TRBV19 and TRBJ2-5; 15 positions agree with TRBD2. The CDR3 has 16 residues. CDR1 is LNHDA, CDR2 SQIVND, per germline (reference sequence). J was trimmed by 5 bases and V by 5 bases; bases with no gene match: 6.

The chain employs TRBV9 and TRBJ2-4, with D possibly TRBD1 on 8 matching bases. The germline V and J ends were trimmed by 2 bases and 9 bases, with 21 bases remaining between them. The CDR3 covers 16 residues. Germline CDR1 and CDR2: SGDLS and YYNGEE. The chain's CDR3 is CASSVGDRGWEGIQYF. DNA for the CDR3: TGTGCCAGCAGCGTGGGCGACAGGGGTTGGGAGGGCATTCAGTACTTC.

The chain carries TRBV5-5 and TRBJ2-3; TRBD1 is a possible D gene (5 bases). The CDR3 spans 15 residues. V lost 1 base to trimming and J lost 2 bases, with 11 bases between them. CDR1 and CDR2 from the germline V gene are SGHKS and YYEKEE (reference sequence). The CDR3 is CASSLSRTTTDTQYF. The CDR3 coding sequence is TGTGCCAGCAGCTTGTCTAGGACAACCACAGATACGCAGTATTTT.

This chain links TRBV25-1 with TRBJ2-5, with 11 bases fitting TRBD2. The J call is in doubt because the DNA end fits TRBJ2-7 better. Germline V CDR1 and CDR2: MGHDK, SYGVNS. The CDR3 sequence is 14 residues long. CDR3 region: CASNCSGRAYEQYF. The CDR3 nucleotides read TGTGCCAGCAACTGTAGCGGGAGGGCCTACGAGCAGTACTTC.

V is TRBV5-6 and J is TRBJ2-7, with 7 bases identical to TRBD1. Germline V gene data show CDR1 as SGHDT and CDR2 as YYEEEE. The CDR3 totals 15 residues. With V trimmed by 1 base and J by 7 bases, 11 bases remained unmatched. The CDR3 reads CASSLRGPPPGEQYF. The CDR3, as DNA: TGTGCCAGCAGCTTGAGGGGGCCCCCCCCCGGGGAGCAGTACTTC. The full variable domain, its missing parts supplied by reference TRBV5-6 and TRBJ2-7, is DAGVTQSPTHLIKTRGQQVTLRCSPKSGHDTVSWYQQALGQGPQFIFQYYEEEERQRGNFPDRFSGHQFPNYSSELNVNALLLGDSALYLCASSLRGPPPGEQYFGPGTRLTVT.

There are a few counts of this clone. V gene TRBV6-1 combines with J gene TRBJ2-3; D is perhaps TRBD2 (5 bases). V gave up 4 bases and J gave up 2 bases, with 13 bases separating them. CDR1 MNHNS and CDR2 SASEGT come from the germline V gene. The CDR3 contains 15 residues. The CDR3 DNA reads TGTGCCAGCAGTGCTCTCAGCGGCTACACAGATACGCAGTATTTT. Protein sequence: CASSALSGYTDTQYF.

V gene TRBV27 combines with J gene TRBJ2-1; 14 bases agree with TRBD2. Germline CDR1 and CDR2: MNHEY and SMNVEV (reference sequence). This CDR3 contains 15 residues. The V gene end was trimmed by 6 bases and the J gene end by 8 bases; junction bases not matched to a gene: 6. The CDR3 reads CASRDRLAGGDEQFF. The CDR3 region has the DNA TGTGCCAGCAGAGACCGACTAGCGGGAGGGGATGAGCAGTTCTTC.

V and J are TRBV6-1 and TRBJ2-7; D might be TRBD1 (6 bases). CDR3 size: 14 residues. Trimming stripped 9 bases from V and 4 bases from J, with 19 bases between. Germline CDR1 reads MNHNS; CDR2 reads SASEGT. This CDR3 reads CASCRGPETYEQYF. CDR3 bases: TGTGCCAGTTGCAGGGGACCAGAGACGTACGAGCAGTACTTC.

CDR3 sequence: CASSSGTGGDEQFF. CDR3 DNA sequence: TGTGCCAGCAGCTCTGGGACCGGAGGGGATGAGCAGTTCTTC. The J gene is TRBJ2-1, the V gene TRBV7-9; D is possibly TRBD2 (6 bases). The CDR3 sequence is 14 residues long. V lost 4 bases to trimming and J lost 8 bases, with 15 bases between them. Germline V gives CDR1 SEHNR, CDR2 FQNEAQ (reference sequence).

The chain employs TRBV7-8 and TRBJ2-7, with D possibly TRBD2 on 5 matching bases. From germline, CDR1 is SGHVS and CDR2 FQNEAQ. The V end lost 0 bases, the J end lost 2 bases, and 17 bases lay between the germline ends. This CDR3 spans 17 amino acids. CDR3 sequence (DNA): TGTGCCAGCAGCTTAGCGCCGGAGGATTTTATTCCCTACGAGCAGTACTTC. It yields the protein CASSLAPEDFIPYEQYF.

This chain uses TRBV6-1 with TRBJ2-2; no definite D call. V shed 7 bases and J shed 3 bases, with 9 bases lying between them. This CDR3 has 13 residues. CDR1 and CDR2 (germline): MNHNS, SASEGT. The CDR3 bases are TGTGCCAGCAACAGAGATGACACCGGGGAGCTGTTTTTT. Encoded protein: CASNRDDTGELFF.

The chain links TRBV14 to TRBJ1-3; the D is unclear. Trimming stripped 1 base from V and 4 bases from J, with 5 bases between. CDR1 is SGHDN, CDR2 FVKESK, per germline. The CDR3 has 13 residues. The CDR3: CASSQVVGNTIYF. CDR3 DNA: TGTGCCAGCAGCCAAGTTGTAGGAAACACCATATATTTT. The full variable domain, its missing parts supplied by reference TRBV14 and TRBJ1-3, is EAGVTQFPSHSVIEKGQTVTLRCDPISGHDNLYWYRRVMGKEIKFLLHFVKESKQDESGMPNNRFLAERTGGTYSTLKVQPAELEDSGVYFCASSQVVGNTIYFGEGSWLTVV.

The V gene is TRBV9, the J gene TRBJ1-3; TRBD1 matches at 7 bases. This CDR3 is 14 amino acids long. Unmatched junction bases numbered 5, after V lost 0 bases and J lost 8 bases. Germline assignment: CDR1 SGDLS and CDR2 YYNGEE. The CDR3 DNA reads TGTGCCAGCAGCGTAGCAGGGGGAATCGACACCATATATTTT. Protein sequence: CASSVAGGIDTIYF.

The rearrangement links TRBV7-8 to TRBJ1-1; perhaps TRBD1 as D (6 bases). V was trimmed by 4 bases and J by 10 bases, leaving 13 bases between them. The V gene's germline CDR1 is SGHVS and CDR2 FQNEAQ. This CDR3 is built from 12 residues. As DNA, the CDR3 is TGTGCCAGCAGCTCCTACAGGGTCGGAGCTTTCTTT. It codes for CASSSYRVGAFF.

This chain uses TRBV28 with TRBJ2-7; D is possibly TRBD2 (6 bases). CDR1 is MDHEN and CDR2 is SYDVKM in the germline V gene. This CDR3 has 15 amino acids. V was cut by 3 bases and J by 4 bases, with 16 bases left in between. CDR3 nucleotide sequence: TGTGCCAGCAGTTTCCCGGACGGCGGACTATACGAGCAGTACTTC. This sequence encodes CASSFPDGGLYEQYF. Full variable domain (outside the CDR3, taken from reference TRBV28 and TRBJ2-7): DVKVTQSSRYLVKRTGEKVFLECVQDMDHENMFWYRQDPGLGLRLIYFSYDVKMKEKGDIPEGYSVSREKKERFSLILESASTNQTSMYLCASSFPDGGLYEQYFGPGTRLTVT.

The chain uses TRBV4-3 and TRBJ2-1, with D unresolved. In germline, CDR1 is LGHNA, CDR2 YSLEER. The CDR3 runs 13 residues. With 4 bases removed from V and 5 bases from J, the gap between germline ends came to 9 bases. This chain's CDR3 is CASSPHQNNEQFF. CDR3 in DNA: TGCGCCAGCAGCCCACACCAAAACAATGAGCAGTTCTTC.

CDR3 coding DNA: TGTGCCATCAGTGAGCGCCTAGCGGGCGCTACTAGCACAGATACGCAGTATTTT. Encoded protein: CAISERLAGATSTDTQYF. The chain is built from TRBV10-3 and TRBJ2-3; 8 bases are a match to TRBD2. V was clipped by 2 bases and J by 0 bases; unmatched bases: 10. Germline CDR1 ENHRY, CDR2 SYGVKD. CDR3 length equals 18 residues.

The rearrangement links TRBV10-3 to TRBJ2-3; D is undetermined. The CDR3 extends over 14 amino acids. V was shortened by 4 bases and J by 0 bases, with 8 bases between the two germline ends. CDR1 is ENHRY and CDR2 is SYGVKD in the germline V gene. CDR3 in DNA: TGTGCCATCAGTGGTGGGCAGAGCACAGATACGCAGTATTTT. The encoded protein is CAISGGQSTDTQYF.

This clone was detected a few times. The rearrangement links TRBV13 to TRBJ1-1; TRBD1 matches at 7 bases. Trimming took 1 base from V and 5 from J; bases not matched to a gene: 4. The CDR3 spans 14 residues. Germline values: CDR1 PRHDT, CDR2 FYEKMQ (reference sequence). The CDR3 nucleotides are TGTGCCAGCAGCTTAGAACAGGGGCGGACTGAAGCTTTCTTT. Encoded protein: CASSLEQGRTEAFF.

CDR3 coding DNA: TGTGCCAGCTCGATTCAGGAAGCTACTAATGAAAAACTGTTTTTT. Protein: CASSIQEATNEKLFF. The chain uses TRBV18 and TRBJ1-4; D unresolved. The germline V and J ends were trimmed by 6 bases and 2 bases, with 13 bases remaining between them. The length of the CDR3 is 15 residues. Germline V gene data show CDR1 as KGHSH and CDR2 as LQKENI.

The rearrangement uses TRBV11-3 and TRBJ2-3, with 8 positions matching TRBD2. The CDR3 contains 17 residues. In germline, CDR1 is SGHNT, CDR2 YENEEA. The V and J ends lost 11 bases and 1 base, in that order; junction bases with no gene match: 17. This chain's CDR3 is CAGLPRREDKGTDTQYF. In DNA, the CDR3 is TGTGCCGGACTCCCGCGGCGGGAGGATAAGGGCACAGATACGCAGTATTTT.

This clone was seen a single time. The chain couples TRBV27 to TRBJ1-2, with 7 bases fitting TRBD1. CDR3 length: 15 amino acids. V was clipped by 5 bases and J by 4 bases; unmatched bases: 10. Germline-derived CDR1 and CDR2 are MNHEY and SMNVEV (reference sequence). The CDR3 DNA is TGTGCCAGCAGTGTCGCCGGGACAGTACCCTATGGCTACACCTTC. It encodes CASSVAGTVPYGYTF.

CDR3 bases: TGTGCCAGTTCCCGACTAGAGACCGGTGAGCAGTTCTTC. This codes for CASSRLETGEQFF. The chain couples TRBV7-3 to TRBJ2-1; TRBD2 might be the D (6 bases). The length of the CDR3 is 13 residues. Trimming shortened V by 9 bases and J by 9 bases, and 18 bases separated the two germline ends. Germline CDR1 SGHTA, CDR2 FQGTGA.